This TCR beta chain was documented in a study of T-cell memory formation after mild COVID-19. About the research overall: There were largely donor-specific TCR clusters.

UMIs and sample barcodes were carried by the TCR alpha and TCR beta cDNA libraries that 5'RACE produced using constant-segment primers. MiXCR, applied by TCRdb to the 5' RACE reads, yields one record per CDR3 protein. Seen here are approximately 240,000 distinct CDR3 sequences, 15% to 20% observed once, and the top ten hold approximately 3.6%. This CDR3 is built from 14 residues. With 1 base clipped from V and 4 bases from J, the junction kept 3 bases outside the gene matches. Germline assignment: CDR1 SGHAT and CDR2 FQNNGV. As concerns this clonotype: Antigen unknown.

Study-wide findings and caveats: The appearance of some responding clones in pre-infection memory suggested that cross-reactive memory joined.

The source material was PBMCs or a T cell subset sorted from them (not recorded which). V gene TRBV11-2 combines with J gene TRBJ2-7, with TRBD1 identical over 8 bases. The TCR comes from a man aged 18 to 30 who had mild COVID-19 (a few samples of this study predate the infection). Cell type and time point are not known. This chain's CDR3 is CASSLGQGYYEQYF. Here the CDR3 DNA reads TGTGCCAGCAGCTTAGGACAGGGGTATTACGAGCAGTACTTC.